A selection of T cell receptor beta chains follows, all from one sample in a study of CD8 T cells in ankylosing spondylitis. A single record per CDR3 protein comes from TCRdb applying MiXCR to the 5' RACE reads. The repertoire consists of 350,000 to 450,000 distinct CDR3 sequences, with 25% to 30% occurring once and the leading ten covering 0.89%. Sequencing input: blood, either unsorted or a sorted T cell fraction (not recorded which). Source of these receptors: a male donor with ankylosing spondylitis. Each CDR3 is given with its conserved first and last residue. The D gene is left open where the match is weak. Size is stated for part of the rows, as once, few or many counts, or as a class when the clone is expanded.

J,V,size,D,CDR3
TRBJ2-1,TRBV18,few,NA,CASSPQVLLVVDEQFF
TRBJ1-4,TRBV27,NA,NA,CASSPRVPTNEKLFF
TRBJ1-5,TRBV20-1,few,NA,CSGVINAGNQPQHF
TRBJ2-2,TRBV7-7,once,TRBD1,CASSLEQGVNTGELFF
TRBJ2-3,TRBV18,NA,TRBD2,CASSPGSGMTDTQYF
TRBJ2-4,TRBV15,NA,NA,CATRSNSIQYF
TRBJ1-1,TRBV5-1,few,NA,CASRADSSGGEAFF
TRBJ2-7,TRBV20-1,few,TRBD2,CSAGAGAYEQYF
TRBJ2-7,TRBV4-2,NA,TRBD2,CASSQDKTSGHYEQYF
TRBJ2-7,TRBV5-6,NA,NA,CASSFQWEQYF
TRBJ1-2,TRBV5-1,NA,TRBD1,CASSLRGAGGSSNYGYTF
TRBJ1-6,TRBV20-1,few,TRBD1,CSALTGGIYNSPLHF
TRBJ1-2,TRBV19,NA,TRBD1,CASIPGDRPNYGYTF
TRBJ2-5,TRBV7-2,few,NA,CASSLAGNLETQYF
TRBJ2-5,TRBV9,NA,TRBD2,CASSVGIAGFQETQYF
TRBJ2-1,TRBV24-1,NA,TRBD2,CATSDFGLAGDEQFF
TRBJ2-1,TRBV7-7,NA,TRBD2,CASSPIITSGSNEQFF
TRBJ1-5,TRBV7-2,NA,NA,CAGGSSNQPQHF
TRBJ2-5,TRBV14,NA,NA,CASSQDGSRGAETQYF
TRBJ1-2,TRBV29-1,NA,NA,CSVEEGGYTF
TRBJ2-4,TRBV5-1,few,NA,CASSGTLAKNIQYF
TRBJ1-5,TRBV7-2,few,NA,CASSLQVNQPQHF
TRBJ1-5,TRBV27,once,NA,CASSGGRQPQHF
TRBJ2-1,TRBV5-1,NA,NA,CASSPGGGSSYNEQFF
TRBJ2-5,TRBV3-1,NA,TRBD1,CASSPRGLQETQYF
TRBJ1-1,TRBV5-1,few,NA,CASSYRGGLTEAFF
TRBJ1-1,TRBV12-5,NA,NA,CAQGRVGLLTEAFF
TRBJ1-2,TRBV20-1,few,NA,CSARPDSYFTYGYTF
TRBJ1-4,TRBV20-1,few,TRBD1,CSASGQGRNEKLFF
TRBJ2-1,TRBV11-3,NA,NA,CASSLHDNEQFF
TRBJ1-1,TRBV20-1,NA,NA,CSARQVRTEAFF
TRBJ2-2,TRBV27,few,NA,CASSLGTSRTGELFF
TRBJ2-3,TRBV5-1,NA,NA,CASSPIAGTDTQYF
TRBJ1-3,TRBV12-3/TRBV12-4,NA,NA,CASTKGSSGNTIYF
TRBJ2-3,TRBV24-1,few,TRBD2,CATSGIAGFTDTQYF
TRBJ2-1,TRBV11-3,NA,NA,CASSLDWEWSYNEQFF
TRBJ2-2,TRBV20-1,NA,TRBD2,CSARRVAGPTGELFF
TRBJ2-5,TRBV29-1,NA,NA,CSVVGETQYF
TRBJ2-2,TRBV3-1,once,TRBD1,CASSRGQGSGELFF
TRBJ2-3,TRBV7-8,few,NA,CASSLNLADTQYF
TRBJ2-7,TRBV5-1,NA,NA,CASSLDKMNYEQYF
TRBJ1-4,TRBV12-3/TRBV12-4,many,TRBD1,CASSAGTGSEKLFF